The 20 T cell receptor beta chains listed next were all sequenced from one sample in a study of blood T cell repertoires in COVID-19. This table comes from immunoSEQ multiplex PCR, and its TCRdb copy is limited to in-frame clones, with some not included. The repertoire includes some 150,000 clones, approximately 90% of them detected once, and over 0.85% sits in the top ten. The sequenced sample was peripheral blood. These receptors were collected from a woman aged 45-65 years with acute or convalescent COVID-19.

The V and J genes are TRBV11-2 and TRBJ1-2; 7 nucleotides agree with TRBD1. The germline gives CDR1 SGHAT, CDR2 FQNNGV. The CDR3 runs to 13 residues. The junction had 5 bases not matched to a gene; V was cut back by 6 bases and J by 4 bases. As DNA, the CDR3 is TGTGCCAGCAGTCCGGGACAGACCTATGGCTACACCTTC. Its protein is CASSPGQTYGYTF.

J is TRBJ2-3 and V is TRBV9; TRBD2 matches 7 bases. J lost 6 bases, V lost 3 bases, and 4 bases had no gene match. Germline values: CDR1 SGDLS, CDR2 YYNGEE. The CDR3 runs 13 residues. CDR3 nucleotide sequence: TGTGCCAGCAGCGCCCTAGCGGCGGATACGCAGTATTTT. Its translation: CASSALAADTQYF.

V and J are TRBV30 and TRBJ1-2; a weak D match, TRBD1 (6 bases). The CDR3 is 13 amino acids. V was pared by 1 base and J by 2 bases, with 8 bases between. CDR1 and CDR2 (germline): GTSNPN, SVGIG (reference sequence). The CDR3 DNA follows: TGTGCCTGGAGTGATCAGGGGAACTATGGCTACACCTTC. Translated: CAWSDQGNYGYTF.

CDR3 sequence: CASSYSGSQGNEQYF. CDR3 nucleotide sequence: TGTGCCAGCAGTTACTCGGGTTCACAGGGGAACGAGCAGTACTTC. This chain links TRBV6-6 with TRBJ2-7; 7 bases line up with TRBD1. Germline assignment: CDR1 MNHNY and CDR2 SVGAGI (reference sequence). This CDR3 spans 15 amino acids. With 0 bases clipped from V and 5 bases from J, the junction kept 7 bases outside the gene matches.

The CDR3 nucleotides are TGTGCCAGTAGTCCTAGCGGACGCACAGATACGCAGTATTTT. Its translation is CASSPSGRTDTQYF. The rearrangement joins TRBV19 to TRBJ2-3; 7 nucleotides match TRBD2. After removal of 5 bases from V and 1 base from J, the junction contained 3 bases not matched to a gene. CDR1 is LNHDA, CDR2 SQIVND, per germline (reference sequence). The CDR3 is 14 residues long.

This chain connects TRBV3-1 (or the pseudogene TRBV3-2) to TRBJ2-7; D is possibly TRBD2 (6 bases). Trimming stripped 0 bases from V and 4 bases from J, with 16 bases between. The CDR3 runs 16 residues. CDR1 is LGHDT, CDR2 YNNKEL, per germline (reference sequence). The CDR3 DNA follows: TGTGCCAGCAGCCAAGATCGCGGGGCCAGGGTTTACGAGCAGTACTTC. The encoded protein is CASSQDRGARVYEQYF.

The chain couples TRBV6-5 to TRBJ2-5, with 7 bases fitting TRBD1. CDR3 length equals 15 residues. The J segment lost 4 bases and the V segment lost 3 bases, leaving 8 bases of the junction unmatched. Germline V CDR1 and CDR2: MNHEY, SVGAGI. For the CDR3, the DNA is TGTGCCAGCAGTTATAGGATAGACAGGGTAGAGACCCAGTACTTC. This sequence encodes CASSYRIDRVETQYF.

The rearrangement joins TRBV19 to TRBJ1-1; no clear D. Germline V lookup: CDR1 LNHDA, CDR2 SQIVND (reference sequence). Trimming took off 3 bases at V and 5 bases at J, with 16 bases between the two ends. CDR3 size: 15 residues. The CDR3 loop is CASSMAPSGKTEAFF. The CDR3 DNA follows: TGTGCCAGTAGTATGGCCCCCTCGGGGAAGACTGAAGCTTTCTTT.

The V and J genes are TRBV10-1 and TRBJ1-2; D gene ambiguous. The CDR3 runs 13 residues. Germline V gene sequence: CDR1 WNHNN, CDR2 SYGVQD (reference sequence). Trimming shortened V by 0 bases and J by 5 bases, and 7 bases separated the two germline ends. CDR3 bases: TGCGCCAGCAGTGAGTCCGTATTTTATGGCTACACCTTC. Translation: CASSESVFYGYTF.

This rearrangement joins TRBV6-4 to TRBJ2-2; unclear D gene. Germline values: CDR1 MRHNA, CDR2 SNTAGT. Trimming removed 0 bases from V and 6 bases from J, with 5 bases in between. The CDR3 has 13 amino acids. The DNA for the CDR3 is TGTGCCAGCAGTGACTCAACGGCCGGGGAGCTGTTTTTT. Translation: CASSDSTAGELFF.

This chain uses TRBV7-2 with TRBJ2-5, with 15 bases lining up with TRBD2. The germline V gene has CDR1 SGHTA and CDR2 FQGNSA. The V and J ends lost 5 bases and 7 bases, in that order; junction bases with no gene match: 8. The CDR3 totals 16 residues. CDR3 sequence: CASSPRTSGGAVTQYF. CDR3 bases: TGTGCCAGCAGCCCCCGGACTAGCGGGGGGGCTGTGACCCAGTACTTC. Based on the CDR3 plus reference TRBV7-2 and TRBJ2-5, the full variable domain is GAGVSQSPSNKVTEKGKDVELRCDPISGHTALYWYRQSLGQGLEFLIYFQGNSAPDKSGLPSDRFSAERTGGSVSTLTIQRTQQEDSAVYLCASSPRTSGGAVTQYFGPGTRLLVL.

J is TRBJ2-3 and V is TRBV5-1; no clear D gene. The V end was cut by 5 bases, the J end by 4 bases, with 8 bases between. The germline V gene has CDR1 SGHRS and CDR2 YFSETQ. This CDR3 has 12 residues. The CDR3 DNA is TGCGCCAGCAGTCTATTGGCAGATACGCAGTATTTT. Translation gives CASSLLADTQYF.

CDR3 sequence reads: CASSLGVGVMNTEAFF. CDR3 DNA: TGTGCCAGCAGCTTGGGGGTAGGGGTCATGAACACTGAAGCTTTCTTT. The chain has TRBV5-4 and TRBJ1-1; TRBD1 is a possible D gene (5 bases). CDR3 length: 16 amino acids. The germline gives CDR1 SGHNT, CDR2 YYREEE (reference sequence). The V end lost 0 bases, the J end lost 0 bases, and 12 bases lay between the germline ends.

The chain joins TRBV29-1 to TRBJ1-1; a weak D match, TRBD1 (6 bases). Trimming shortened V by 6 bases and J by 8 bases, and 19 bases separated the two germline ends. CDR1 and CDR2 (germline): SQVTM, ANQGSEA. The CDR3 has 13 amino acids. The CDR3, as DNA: TGCAGCGTGACCCCCGGCGGGGGCGGAGAAGCTTTCTTT. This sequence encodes CSVTPGGGGEAFF.

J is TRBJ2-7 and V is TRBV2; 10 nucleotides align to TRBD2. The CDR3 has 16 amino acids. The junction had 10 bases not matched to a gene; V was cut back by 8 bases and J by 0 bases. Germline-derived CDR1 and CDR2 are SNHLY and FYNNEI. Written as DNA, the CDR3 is TGTGCCAGCGTAAGTACTAGCGGGGCGAGCTCCTACGAGCAGTACTTC. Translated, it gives CASVSTSGASSYEQYF.

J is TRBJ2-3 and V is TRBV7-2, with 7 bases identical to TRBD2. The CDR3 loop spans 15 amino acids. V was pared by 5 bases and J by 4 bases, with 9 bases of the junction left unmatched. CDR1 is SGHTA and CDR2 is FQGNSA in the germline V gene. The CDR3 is CASSDLTGGPDTQYF. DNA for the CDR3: TGTGCCAGCAGCGACCTTACGGGGGGACCAGATACGCAGTATTTT.

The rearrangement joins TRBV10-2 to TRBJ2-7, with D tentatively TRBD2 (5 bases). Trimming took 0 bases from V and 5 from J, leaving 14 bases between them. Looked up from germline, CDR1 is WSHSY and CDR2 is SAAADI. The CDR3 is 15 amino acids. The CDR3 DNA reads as TGCGCCAGCAGTGAGTCGAGGCAGCTCGGGGACGAGCAGTACTTC. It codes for CASSESRQLGDEQYF.

The CDR3 coding sequence is TGTGCCAGCAGTGGGACAGGGGGACGGGACTATGGCTACACCTTC. Residues: CASSGTGGRDYGYTF. This chain connects TRBV27 to TRBJ1-2; 11 positions agree with TRBD1. Looked up from germline, CDR1 is MNHEY and CDR2 is SMNVEV (reference sequence). V was clipped by 5 bases and J by 3 bases; unmatched bases: 5. The CDR3 is made up of 15 amino acids.

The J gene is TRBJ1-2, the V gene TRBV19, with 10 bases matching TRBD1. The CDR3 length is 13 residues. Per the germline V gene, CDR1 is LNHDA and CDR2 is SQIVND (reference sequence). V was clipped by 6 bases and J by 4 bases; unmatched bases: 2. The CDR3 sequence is CASRDRGLYGYTF. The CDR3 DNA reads TGTGCCAGTAGAGACAGGGGGCTCTATGGCTACACCTTC.

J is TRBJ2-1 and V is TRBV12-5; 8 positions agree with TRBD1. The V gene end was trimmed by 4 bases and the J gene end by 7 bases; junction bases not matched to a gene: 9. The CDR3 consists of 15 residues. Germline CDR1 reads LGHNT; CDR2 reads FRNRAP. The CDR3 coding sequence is TGTGCTAGTGGTTATCCGCTCTACAGGGGGAATGAGCAGTTCTTC. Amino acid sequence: CASGYPLYRGNEQFF.